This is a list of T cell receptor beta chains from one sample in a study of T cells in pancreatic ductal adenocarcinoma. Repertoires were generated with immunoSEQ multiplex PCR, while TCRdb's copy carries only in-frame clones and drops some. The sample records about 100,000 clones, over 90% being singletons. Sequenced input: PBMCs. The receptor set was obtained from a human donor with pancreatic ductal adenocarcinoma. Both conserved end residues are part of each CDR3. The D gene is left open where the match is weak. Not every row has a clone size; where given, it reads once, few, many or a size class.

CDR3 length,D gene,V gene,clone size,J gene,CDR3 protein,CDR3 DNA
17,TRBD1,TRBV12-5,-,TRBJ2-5,CASGYSGTGGLQETQYF,TGTGCTAGTGGTTACTCCGGGACAGGGGGTCTACAAGAGACCCAGTACTTC
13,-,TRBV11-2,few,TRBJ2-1,CASSFVHYNEQFF,TGTGCCAGCAGCTTTGTCCACTACAATGAGCAGTTCTTC
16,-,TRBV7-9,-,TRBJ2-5,CASSLDPSRYQETQYF,TGTGCCAGCAGCTTAGACCCTAGCCGATACCAAGAGACCCAGTACTTC
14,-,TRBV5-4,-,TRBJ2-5,CASSLWAAQETQYF,TGTGCCAGCAGCTTGTGGGCAGCCCAAGAGACCCAGTACTTC
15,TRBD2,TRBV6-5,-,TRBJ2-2,CARAYSGSKTGELFF,TGTGCCCGAGCTTATAGCGGGAGTAAAACCGGGGAGCTGTTTTTT
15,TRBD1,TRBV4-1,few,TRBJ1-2,CASRPPGTVNYGYTF,TGCGCCAGCAGACCTCCCGGGACAGTCAACTATGGCTACACCTTC
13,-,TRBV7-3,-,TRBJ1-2,CASSDTPNYGYTF,TGTGCCAGCAGCGATACACCTAACTATGGCTACACCTTC
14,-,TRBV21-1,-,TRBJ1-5,CASSKQGVHQPQHF,TGTGCCAGCAGCAAACAGGGGGTTCATCAGCCCCAGCATTTT
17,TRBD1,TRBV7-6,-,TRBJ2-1,CASSLYPRDRGYNEQFF,TGTGCCAGCAGCCTTTACCCCCGGGACAGGGGCTACAATGAGCAGTTCTTC
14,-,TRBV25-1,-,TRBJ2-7,CASSEAPQRYGQYF,TGTGCCAGCAGTGAGGCTCCACAGCGGTATGGGCAGTACTTC
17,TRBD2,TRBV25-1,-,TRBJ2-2,CASSDPRTSEETGELFF,TGTGCCAGCAGTGACCCAAGGACTAGCGAAGAGACCGGGGAGCTGTTTTTT
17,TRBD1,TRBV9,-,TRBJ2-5,CASSVGVGQGSGETQYF,TGTGCCAGCAGCGTAGGGGTGGGACAGGGAAGTGGAGAGACCCAGTACTTC
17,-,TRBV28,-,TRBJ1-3,CASSLTQGSSAGNTIYF,TGTGCCAGCAGTTTAACCCAGGGCTCCAGCGCTGGAAACACCATATATTTT
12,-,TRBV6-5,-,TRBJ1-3,CVSRSSGNTIYF,TGTGTTTCTCGGAGCTCTGGAAACACCATATATTTT
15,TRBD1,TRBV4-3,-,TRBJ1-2,CASSQDNRGIGGYTF,TGCGCCAGCAGCCAAGATAACAGGGGCATTGGGGGCTACACCTTC
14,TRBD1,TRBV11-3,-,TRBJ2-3,CASSAGTGWDTQYF,TGTGCCAGCAGCGCGGGGACAGGGTGGGATACGCAGTATTTT
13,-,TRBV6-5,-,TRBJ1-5,CASSLQVNQPQHF,TGTGCCAGCAGTCTCCAGGTAAATCAGCCCCAGCATTTT
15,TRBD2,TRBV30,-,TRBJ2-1,CAWSPLAPSYNEQFF,TGTGCCTGGAGCCCACTAGCGCCCTCCTACAATGAGCAGTTCTTC
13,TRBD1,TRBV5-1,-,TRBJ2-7,CASSQDRGYEQYF,TGCGCCAGCAGCCAGGACAGGGGTTACGAGCAGTACTTC
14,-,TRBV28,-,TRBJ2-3,CASSLLQGPDTQYF,TGTGCCAGCAGTTTACTCCAGGGTCCGGATACGCAGTATTTT
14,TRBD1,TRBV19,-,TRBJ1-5,CASRDRGGNQPQHF,TGTGCCAGCAGGGACAGGGGAGGCAATCAGCCCCAGCATTTT
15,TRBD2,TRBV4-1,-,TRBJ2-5,CASRPLRREGETQYF,TGCGCCAGCAGACCATTAAGGCGGGAGGGAGAGACCCAGTACTTC
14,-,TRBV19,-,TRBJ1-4,CASPSGGREEKLFF,TGTGCCAGTCCGAGCGGGGGTCGAGAAGAAAAACTGTTTTTT
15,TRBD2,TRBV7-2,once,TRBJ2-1,CATMAGTSGSNEQFF,TGTGCCACCATGGCCGGGACTAGCGGGAGTAATGAGCAGTTCTTC
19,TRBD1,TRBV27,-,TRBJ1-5,CASSTGVPPSIYSNQPQHF,TGTGCCAGCAGTACAGGGGTTCCCCCTTCCATATATAGCAATCAGCCCCAGCATTTT
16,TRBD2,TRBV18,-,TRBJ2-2,CASSPLSGTNTGELFF,TGTGCCAGCTCACCGCTTAGCGGGACGAACACCGGGGAGCTGTTTTTT
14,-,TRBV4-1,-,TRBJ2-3,CASSQEGYTDTQYF,TGCGCCAGCAGCCAAGAGGGCTACACAGATACGCAGTATTTT
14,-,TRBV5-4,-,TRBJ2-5,CASSLVREQETQYF,TGTGCCAGCAGCTTGGTACGGGAGCAAGAGACCCAGTACTTC
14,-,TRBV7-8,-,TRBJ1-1,CASSLGRRILEAFF,TGTGCCAGCAGCTTAGGTCGCAGGATCCTTGAAGCTTTCTTT
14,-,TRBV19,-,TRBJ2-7,CASSPPEPLYEQYF,TGTGCCAGTAGTCCTCCCGAGCCACTCTACGAGCAGTACTTC
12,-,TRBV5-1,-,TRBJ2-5,CASSEGKETQYF,TGCGCCAGCAGCGAGGGTAAAGAGACCCAGTACTTC
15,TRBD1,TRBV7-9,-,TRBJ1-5,CASSLSTGGYQPQHF,TGTGCCAGCAGCTTATCGACAGGGGGATATCAGCCCCAGCATTTT
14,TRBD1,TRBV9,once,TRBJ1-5,CASSVEGGWEPQHF,TGTGCCAGCAGCGTAGAAGGGGGCTGGGAGCCCCAGCATTTT
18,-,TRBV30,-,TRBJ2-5,CAFDKGWTTGVYQETQYF,TGTGCCTTCGATAAAGGTTGGACTACGGGGGTGTACCAAGAGACCCAGTACTTC
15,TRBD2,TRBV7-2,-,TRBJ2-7,CASSWTSGSSYEQYF,TGTGCCAGCAGCTGGACTAGCGGGTCCTCCTACGAGCAGTACTTC
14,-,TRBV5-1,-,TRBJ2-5,CASSPGQPQETQYF,TGCGCCAGCAGCCCCGGACAGCCTCAAGAGACCCAGTACTTC
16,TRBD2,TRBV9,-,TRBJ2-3,CASSVAPAGAADTQYF,TGTGCCAGCAGCGTAGCTCCAGCGGGAGCCGCAGATACGCAGTATTTT
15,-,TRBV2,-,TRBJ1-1,CASSLRRTDGTEAFF,TGTGCCAGCAGTCTTCGGAGGACAGATGGCACTGAAGCTTTCTTT
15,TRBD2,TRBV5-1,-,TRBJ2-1,CASSLSGNSNNEQFF,TGCGCCAGCAGCTTGAGCGGGAATAGCAACAATGAGCAGTTCTTC
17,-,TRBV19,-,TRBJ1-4,CASSMRGARLANEKLFF,TGTGCCAGTAGTATGCGGGGGGCTCGCTTAGCTAATGAAAAACTGTTTTTT
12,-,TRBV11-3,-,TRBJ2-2,CASHPITGELFF,TGTGCCAGCCATCCAATCACCGGGGAGCTGTTTTTT
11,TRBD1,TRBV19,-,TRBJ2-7,CASTGGNEQYF,TGTGCCAGTACAGGGGGCAACGAGCAGTACTTC
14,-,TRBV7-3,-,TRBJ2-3,CASSPQGSTDTQYF,TGTGCCAGCAGCCCACAGGGTAGTACAGATACGCAGTATTTT
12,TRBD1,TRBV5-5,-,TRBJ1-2,CASSPDRVGYTF,TGTGCCAGCAGCCCTGACAGGGTTGGCTACACCTTC
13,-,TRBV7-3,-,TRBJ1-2,CASSFGPGFGYTF,-
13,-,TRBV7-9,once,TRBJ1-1,CASSLAANTEAFF,TGTGCCAGCAGCTTAGCAGCGAACACTGAAGCTTTCTTT
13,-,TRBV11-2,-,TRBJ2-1,CASSLGWRGEQFF,TGTGCCAGCAGCTTGGGTTGGCGAGGTGAGCAGTTCTTC
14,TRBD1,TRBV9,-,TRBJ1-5,CASSKQGFDPPQHF,TGTGCCAGCAGCAAACAGGGGTTCGACCCGCCCCAGCATTTT